This T cell receptor beta chain was profiled in a study of PD-1 blockade in classical Hodgkin lymphoma. Notes on the study in general: Before treatment, TCR diversity in newly diagnosed patients was reportedly lower than in healthy donors.

This clone was observed a handful of times. Its antigen is currently unknown. The CDR3 loop spans 15 amino acids. V lost 4 bases, J lost 4 bases, and 4 bases stayed unmatched. Germline CDR1 reads LNHDA; CDR2 reads SQIVND (reference sequence). Time point indicated: cycle 4 day 1 (C4D1), after about 6 weeks of nivolumab. All trial patients relapsed after autologous stem cell transplantation. Here immunoSEQ multiplex PCR was the method, and the copy in TCRdb shows in-frame clones only, minus some. The data contain approximately 20,000 clones, 75% to 85% of them seen just once; the ten biggest clones take up under 25%.

The chain uses TRBV19 and TRBJ1-6, with 7 positions matching TRBD1. Specimen: peripheral blood mononuclear cells (PBMCs), collected before the fourth cycle of nivolumab. The receptor's source is a human donor with classical Hodgkin lymphoma. The CDR3 bases are TGTGCCAGTAGTACGACAGGGACGTATAATTCACCCCTCCACTTT. It yields the protein CASSTTGTYNSPLHF.